This T cell receptor beta chain is from a study of Ad26.COV2.S vaccination and SARS-CoV-2 variants (dated by TCRdb to 2020 to 2022). About the full investigation: Donors in the vaccine arm were drawn from COV1001, a multicentre, randomized, double-blind, placebo-controlled phase I-IIa trial testing Ad26.COV2.S in healthy adults. Ad26.COV2.S was given intramuscularly at 5x10^10 or 1x10^11 viral particles, as a single shot or as two shots 56 days apart. The specificity and breadth of SARS-CoV-2-reactive T cell receptors after Ad26.COV2.S vaccination were assessed by TCRbeta repertoire sequencing. The TCR-sequenced set comprised around 30 samples: around 20 Ad26.COV2.S vaccine recipients, 5 placebo recipients and 8 SARS-CoV-2 convalescent individuals. Participants in the trial were split at random into five groups of five each, receiving low-dose or high-dose Ad26.COV2.S once or twice, or else placebo on both occasions. Throughout the experiments and outcome assessment, investigators stayed blinded to trial group allocation. The full study reports these points: Comparable non-spike TCR breadth was observed between vaccine and placebo recipients, consistent with only spike being contained in the vaccine. Substantial breadth of spike-specific CD8+ and CD4+ T cell responses was reported after vaccination. The authors noted that the TCR breadth and depth analyses may have underestimated total T cell responses. The study lacked the statistical power to compare responses across vaccine doses or regimens. Compared with placebo recipients, Ad26.COV2.S recipients showed higher spike-specific TCR breadth (P = 0.0014).

Explained via the paper, the treatment or condition label denotes: around 19 received Ad26.COV2.S at low or high dose, single or two shots; five or six received placebo; per-sample allocation not given. For vaccine and placebo recipients, the sequenced repertoires came from samples collected on day 63 after the first injection. Between 29 July and 7 August 2020, Cohort 1b enrolled around 25 adults aged 18-55 years at one site in Boston, USA. As a vaccine, Ad26.COV2.S was a replication-incompetent adenovirus type 26 vector that expressed a prefusion-stabilized SARS-CoV-2 spike protein derived from the original Wuhan strain. TCRbeta CDR3 regions were sequenced with the immunoSEQ Assay. After extraction, genomic DNA underwent amplification by bias-controlled multiplex PCR, followed by high-throughput sequencing. From the authors' description of their analysis: To quantify the absolute abundance of each unique TCRbeta CDR3 region, sequences were collapsed and filtered. Usable DNA was measured by amplifying reference genes present in all nucleated cells, and TCRbeta template counts were normalized to that usable DNA to estimate T cell fraction. Repertoire TCRs were annotated as SARS-CoV-2-specific by exact matching of V gene, CDR3 amino acid sequence and J gene to a known reactive TCR set. The reference SARS-CoV-2 TCR set was derived from MIRA and filtered for enrichment in COVID-19-positive ImmuneCODE repertoires, a step that removed public or cross-reactive TCRs. Drawing on the MIRA antigens, annotated TCRs were analysed further at the level of specific ORF or position within ORF. Breadth was defined as the number of annotated unique rearrangements divided by the total number of unique productive rearrangements, and depth was defined as the summed frequency of the annotated unique rearrangements. Two-sided Wilcoxon rank-sum tests were used to compare TCR breadth between groups. TCRdb obtained this table from immuneACCESS and retained in-frame rearrangements with V and J assigned. These tables miss some clones; where compared with another copy, unresolved V genes account for less than half of the shortfall, and the remainder is unexplained. V and J calls and clone size come straight from that table; D and trimming were deduced from the DNA. Within this sample are roughly 460,000 clones, with 80% to 90% of them counted one time only. The ten largest clones capture about 1.5% of the sample.

As to this clone: It lacks a known antigen. Qualities for individual bases were not recorded, and no much larger clone is one base off.

Inclusive of the bounding cysteine and phenylalanine, the CDR3 is 14 residues long. Just the 42-base CDR3 DNA is kept, in frame starting at base 1. Taken from the germline V gene, the CDR1 and CDR2 loops are SQVTM and ANQGSEA. V sheds 5 bases and J sheds 0 bases, leaving 13 bases between their ends. This TCR was recovered from a person aged 18-65 years who received the Ad26.COV2.S COVID-19 vaccine or a placebo. Here the sequenced sample was peripheral blood, taken in a trial of Ad26.COV2.S vaccine versus placebo. The chain is made from TRBV29-1 and TRBJ1-1, with TRBD1 as a weak D call on 5 bases. CDR3 loop: CSVRGTTMNTEAFF. The nucleotide sequence reads TGCAGCGTTCGGGGGACCACCATGAACACTGAAGCTTTCTTT.